This entry concerns a single T cell receptor (beta chain). This record belongs to a study of blood T cell repertoires in COVID-19. Study as a whole: Researchers got acute and convalescent COVID-19 samples from the United States, Italy and Spain.

Germline values: CDR1 SGHNT, CDR2 YYREEE (reference sequence). V gave up 4 bases and J gave up 5 bases; unmatched junction bases: 10. This CDR3 spans 15 amino acids. Authors' data handling: Amplifying reference gene primers gave estimates of nucleated cell counts. Assay used: immunoSEQ multiplex PCR; TCRdb lists only in-frame clones, some missing. V, J and clone size derive from that table, while D and trimming were established from the DNA sequence. The sample consists of roughly 30,000 clones, roughly 90% of them appearing once. The clonotype was recovered from a man aged 55-75 years with COVID-19, enrolled during active disease. The chain is built from TRBV5-4 and TRBJ2-5; 8 nucleotides agree with TRBD1. Sequencing was performed on peripheral blood. The CDR3, as DNA: TGTGCCAGCAGCCCCTGGACAGGGATACGGGAGACCCAGTACTTC. Protein product: CASSPWTGIRETQYF.